The following is a T cell receptor beta chain sequence with its context. Its antigen is unidentified. Trimming left V 2 bases short and J 6 bases short, with 17 bases between. In germline, CDR1 is SGHTA, CDR2 FQGTGA. This CDR3 contains 15 residues. The data stem from a study of OX40 agonist ivuxolimab in advanced cancers. Study-level information: Earlier anti-PD-1, anti-PD-L1 or anti-CTLA-4 therapy was permitted; around 40% had received some. Whole-study results and caveats: Expanded clones were, on average, more numerous in CD8+ T cells than in CD4+.

Sequenced by immunoSEQ multiplex PCR; TCRdb stores in-frame clones only, minus some. Counted here are 55,000 to 80,000 clones, 80% to 95% occurring once; the ten biggest clones make up 0.55% to 0.8%. The receptor comes from an adult with an advanced solid tumor such as melanoma, head and neck, liver or kidney cancer. This chain connects TRBV7-3 to TRBJ2-7; a possible D gene is TRBD1 (5 bases). The sequenced sample was CD4+ or CD8+ T cells sorted from blood, obtained in a trial of the OX40 agonist ivuxolimab. CDR3 sequence: CASSLDGSQGLEQYF. The CDR3 bases are TGTGCCAGCAGCTTAGACGGCAGTCAGGGTCTCGAGCAGTACTTC.